This is a list of T cell receptor beta chains from one sample in a study of T cell repertoires in cytomegalovirus infection. These receptors have no known antigen. In TCRdb, the reads were re-called with MiXCR into one record per CDR3 protein. This table holds approximately 340,000 distinct CDR3 sequences, about 29% found once. This specimen was cultured PBMCs, taken from culture after CMV antigen stimulation. The origin of the receptors is a human donor in good health (CMV status not recorded). Some clones in this sample may be carry-over from other donors' samples. The CDR3 runs from the conserved cysteine through the conserved F or W. D genes are given only for firm matches. Some rows mark clone size as missing; the rest say once, few, many or name a class of expanded clone.

v_call: TRBV7-3
clone_size: -
d_call: -
j_call: TRBJ1-1
cdr3_aa: CASSRAWGTEAFF
cdr3_nt: TGTGCCAGCAGTAGGGCGTGGGGCACTGAAGCTTTCTTT

v_call: TRBV12-3/TRBV12-4
clone_size: -
d_call: TRBD1
j_call: TRBJ1-6
cdr3_aa: CASSRQGNASPLHF
cdr3_nt: TGTGCCAGCAGCCGACAGGGTAATGCTTCACCCCTCCACTTT

v_call: TRBV11-3
clone_size: -
d_call: TRBD1
j_call: TRBJ1-6
cdr3_aa: CASSPPKGQDNSPLHF
cdr3_nt: TGTGCCAGCAGCCCCCCAAAGGGACAGGATAATTCACCCCTCCACTTT

v_call: TRBV19
clone_size: -
d_call: -
j_call: TRBJ2-6
cdr3_aa: CASTDGNSGANVLTF
cdr3_nt: TGTGCCAGTACGGACGGGAACTCTGGGGCCAACGTCCTGACTTTC

v_call: TRBV5-1
clone_size: few
d_call: -
j_call: TRBJ2-7
cdr3_aa: CASSSGPQRRNEQYF
cdr3_nt: TGCGCCAGCAGCTCAGGACCTCAGCGCCGCAACGAGCAGTACTTC

v_call: TRBV6-1
clone_size: once
d_call: -
j_call: TRBJ2-7
cdr3_aa: CASRPTGGDYEQYF
cdr3_nt: TGTGCCAGCAGACCCACGGGGGGCGATTACGAGCAGTACTTC

v_call: TRBV12-3/TRBV12-4
clone_size: few
d_call: -
j_call: TRBJ2-3
cdr3_aa: CASSLRGSADTQYF
cdr3_nt: TGTGCCAGCAGTCTCCGCGGATCAGCAGATACGCAGTATTTT

v_call: TRBV5-3
clone_size: few
d_call: TRBD1
j_call: TRBJ2-7
cdr3_aa: CASSEPGQGSHEQYF
cdr3_nt: TGTGCCAGCAGCGAACCGGGACAGGGGAGCCACGAGCAGTACTTC

v_call: TRBV28
clone_size: few
d_call: TRBD1
j_call: TRBJ2-7
cdr3_aa: CASRKLDRGLYEQYF
cdr3_nt: TGTGCCAGCAGAAAACTGGACAGGGGGCTGTACGAGCAGTACTTC

v_call: TRBV18
clone_size: -
d_call: -
j_call: TRBJ2-3
cdr3_aa: CASSPNADTQYF
cdr3_nt: TGTGCCAGCTCACCTAACGCGGATACGCAGTATTTT

v_call: TRBV15
clone_size: few
d_call: -
j_call: TRBJ2-6
cdr3_aa: CATSRPLGGANVLTF
cdr3_nt: TGTGCCACCAGCAGACCCCTGGGGGGGGCCAACGTCCTGACTTTC

v_call: TRBV12-3/TRBV12-4
clone_size: once
d_call: -
j_call: TRBJ2-1
cdr3_aa: CASSFGVLVGNEQFF
cdr3_nt: TGTGCCAGCAGTTTCGGGGTTCTCGTGGGCAATGAGCAGTTCTTC

v_call: TRBV28
clone_size: -
d_call: TRBD1
j_call: TRBJ1-5
cdr3_aa: CASSSDRIYSNQPQHF
cdr3_nt: TGTGCCAGCAGTTCGGACAGGATCTATAGCAATCAGCCCCAGCATTTT

v_call: TRBV13
clone_size: -
d_call: -
j_call: TRBJ2-7
cdr3_aa: CASSRRGYEQYF
cdr3_nt: TGTGCCAGCAGCCGAAGGGGATACGAGCAGTACTTC

v_call: TRBV7-9
clone_size: -
d_call: -
j_call: TRBJ1-2
cdr3_aa: CASSLAAPGSDGYTF
cdr3_nt: TGTGCCAGCAGCTTAGCGGCCCCGGGATCCGATGGCTACACCTTC

v_call: TRBV5-4
clone_size: -
d_call: TRBD2
j_call: TRBJ2-7
cdr3_aa: CASSRGLAGGQVVDEQYF
cdr3_nt: TGTGCCAGCAGCCGGGGACTAGCGGGAGGGCAAGTGGTCGACGAGCAGTACTTC

v_call: TRBV7-6
clone_size: few
d_call: -
j_call: TRBJ1-3
cdr3_aa: CASSLDARRDAGGNTIYF
cdr3_nt: TGTGCCAGCAGCTTAGACGCCCGGAGGGACGCGGGGGGAAACACCATATATTTT

v_call: TRBV4-2
clone_size: few
d_call: -
j_call: TRBJ1-5
cdr3_aa: CASSQEGPGWVPGVSNQPQHF
cdr3_nt: TGTGCCAGCAGCCAAGAAGGCCCGGGCTGGGTCCCGGGGGTTAGCAATCAGCCCCAGCATTTT

v_call: TRBV7-6
clone_size: -
d_call: -
j_call: TRBJ2-7
cdr3_aa: CASSLEFSYEQYF
cdr3_nt: TGTGCCAGCAGCCTCGAATTTTCCTACGAGCAGTACTTC

v_call: TRBV7-9
clone_size: once
d_call: -
j_call: TRBJ1-1
cdr3_aa: CASSRLDLVIGAFF
cdr3_nt: TGTGCCAGCAGCCGCTTAGATCTCGTCATTGGAGCTTTCTTT

v_call: TRBV20-1
clone_size: -
d_call: TRBD1
j_call: TRBJ1-2
cdr3_aa: CSARQGTNYGYTF
cdr3_nt: TGCAGTGCCCGACAGGGGACTAACTATGGCTACACCTTC

v_call: TRBV10-3
clone_size: -
d_call: -
j_call: TRBJ2-1
cdr3_aa: CAIREGLRNNEQFF
cdr3_nt: TGTGCCATCAGGGAGGGCCTTCGGAACAATGAGCAGTTCTTC

v_call: TRBV7-8
clone_size: many
d_call: TRBD2
j_call: TRBJ2-3
cdr3_aa: CASSNGLATLTDTQYF
cdr3_nt: TGTGCCAGCAGCAATGGACTAGCGACTCTCACAGATACGCAGTATTTT

v_call: TRBV6-1
clone_size: few
d_call: -
j_call: TRBJ1-5
cdr3_aa: CASSEYSPRQPQHF
cdr3_nt: TGTGCCAGCAGTGAATATAGCCCTCGACAGCCCCAGCATTTT

v_call: TRBV3-1
clone_size: -
d_call: -
j_call: TRBJ1-1
cdr3_aa: CASSHLGSRGGTEAFF
cdr3_nt: TGTGCCAGCAGCCACCTTGGCAGTCGGGGGGGCACTGAAGCTTTCTTT

v_call: TRBV28
clone_size: -
d_call: TRBD1
j_call: TRBJ1-2
cdr3_aa: CASRARRTGRRGYTF
cdr3_nt: TGTGCCAGCAGGGCCAGAAGGACAGGCAGAAGGGGCTACACCTTC

v_call: TRBV10-3
clone_size: few
d_call: -
j_call: TRBJ2-3
cdr3_aa: CAISESVGTQRQYF
cdr3_nt: TGTGCCATCAGTGAGTCAGTTGGGACTCAGCGGCAGTATTTT

v_call: TRBV7-2
clone_size: many
d_call: -
j_call: TRBJ1-2
cdr3_aa: CASSPDRIYGYTF
cdr3_nt: TGTGCCAGCAGCCCCGACAGAATCTATGGCTACACCTTC

v_call: TRBV5-4
clone_size: -
d_call: -
j_call: TRBJ1-3
cdr3_aa: CASSPGGDSGNTIYF
cdr3_nt: TGTGCCAGCAGTCCTGGCGGGGACTCTGGAAACACCATATATTTT

v_call: TRBV12-3/TRBV12-4
clone_size: few
d_call: -
j_call: TRBJ1-1
cdr3_aa: CASRQGSAEAFF
cdr3_nt: TGTGCCAGCAGGCAGGGATCTGCTGAAGCTTTCTTT

v_call: TRBV5-1
clone_size: few
d_call: TRBD1
j_call: TRBJ1-6
cdr3_aa: CASSPTDRRSNSPLHF
cdr3_nt: TGCGCCAGCAGCCCCACGGACAGGCGATCGAATTCACCCCTCCACTTT

v_call: TRBV7-2
clone_size: many
d_call: -
j_call: TRBJ2-7
cdr3_aa: CASSSFGLERKQYF
cdr3_nt: TGTGCCAGCAGCTCCTTTGGGCTCGAACGAAAGCAGTACTTC

v_call: TRBV7-8
clone_size: few
d_call: -
j_call: TRBJ1-5
cdr3_aa: CASSLERTRPQHF
cdr3_nt: TGTGCCAGCAGCTTAGAGCGGACAAGGCCCCAGCATTTT

v_call: TRBV11-2
clone_size: few
d_call: TRBD2
j_call: TRBJ2-1
cdr3_aa: CASSPQGSGGIWERTWEREQFF
cdr3_nt: TGTGCCAGCAGCCCCCAGGGTAGCGGGGGGATTTGGGAGCGCACTTGGGAGAGGGAGCAGTTCTTC

v_call: TRBV7-2
clone_size: few
d_call: -
j_call: TRBJ1-4
cdr3_aa: CASSSGPDADKLFF
cdr3_nt: TGTGCCAGCAGCTCCGGCCCGGACGCTGATAAACTGTTTTTT

v_call: TRBV7-2
clone_size: many
d_call: TRBD1
j_call: TRBJ2-1
cdr3_aa: CASSLVDREQFF
cdr3_nt: TGTGCCAGCAGCTTAGTGGACAGGGAGCAGTTCTTC

v_call: TRBV3-1
clone_size: -
d_call: -
j_call: TRBJ1-1
cdr3_aa: CASSQVMSGTEAFF
cdr3_nt: TGTGCCAGCAGCCAAGTTATGTCGGGGACTGAAGCTTTCTTT

v_call: TRBV10-3
clone_size: -
d_call: TRBD2
j_call: TRBJ2-3
cdr3_aa: CAISEQRGKGYKFADTQYF
cdr3_nt: TGTGCCATCAGTGAACAGCGGGGGAAGGGGTACAAGTTCGCGGATACGCAGTATTTT

v_call: TRBV7-8
clone_size: many
d_call: TRBD1
j_call: TRBJ1-1
cdr3_aa: CASSYRGRTEAFF
cdr3_nt: TGTGCCAGCAGTTACAGGGGGCGCACTGAAGCTTTCTTT

v_call: TRBV7-8
clone_size: few
d_call: -
j_call: TRBJ1-1
cdr3_aa: CASSLETNPTEAFF
cdr3_nt: TGTGCCAGCAGCTTAGAGACAAACCCCACTGAAGCTTTCTTT

v_call: TRBV7-6
clone_size: many
d_call: -
j_call: TRBJ2-7
cdr3_aa: CASSLRGRGVEDEQYF
cdr3_nt: TGTGCCAGCAGCTTAAGGGGAAGAGGGGTGGAGGACGAGCAGTACTTC

v_call: TRBV5-6
clone_size: -
d_call: TRBD1
j_call: TRBJ1-2
cdr3_aa: CASSYRTGDYGYTF
cdr3_nt: TGTGCCAGCAGCTATAGAACAGGGGACTATGGCTACACCTTC

v_call: TRBV7-2
clone_size: few
d_call: -
j_call: TRBJ2-5
cdr3_aa: CASSPSAGRGETQYF
cdr3_nt: TGTGCCAGCAGCCCATCTGCCGGCCGGGGAGAGACCCAGTACTTC

v_call: TRBV6-1
clone_size: few
d_call: -
j_call: TRBJ1-2
cdr3_aa: CASSEARTYGYTF
cdr3_nt: TGTGCCAGCAGTGAGGCACGGACCTATGGCTACACCTTC

v_call: TRBV4-1
clone_size: few
d_call: -
j_call: TRBJ1-5
cdr3_aa: CASSQAGNNQPQHF
cdr3_nt: TGCGCCAGCAGCCAGGCTGGGAACAATCAGCCCCAGCATTTT

v_call: TRBV28
clone_size: -
d_call: -
j_call: TRBJ1-3
cdr3_aa: CASSFGGLGNTIYF
cdr3_nt: TGTGCCAGCAGTTTTGGAGGGCTGGGAAACACCATATATTTT

v_call: TRBV19
clone_size: -
d_call: -
j_call: TRBJ1-1
cdr3_aa: CASRDGPNTEAFF
cdr3_nt: TGTGCCAGTAGGGACGGACCGAACACTGAAGCTTTCTTT

v_call: TRBV15
clone_size: many
d_call: TRBD1
j_call: TRBJ1-2
cdr3_aa: CATSETGQTLYGYTF
cdr3_nt: TGTGCCACCAGCGAAACGGGACAGACACTGTATGGCTACACCTTC

v_call: TRBV2
clone_size: many
d_call: -
j_call: TRBJ1-4
cdr3_aa: CASSGESGNEKLFF
cdr3_nt: TGTGCCAGCAGCGGGGAATCGGGGAATGAAAAACTGTTTTTT

v_call: TRBV10-3
clone_size: -
d_call: -
j_call: TRBJ1-1
cdr3_aa: CAIKVKGGDTEAFF
cdr3_nt: TGTGCCATCAAAGTCAAGGGGGGGGACACTGAAGCTTTCTTT

v_call: TRBV6-5
clone_size: -
d_call: TRBD1
j_call: TRBJ2-5
cdr3_aa: CASRRSRTGGETQYF
cdr3_nt: TGTGCCAGCCGGCGATCGCGGACAGGGGGAGAGACCCAGTACTTC

v_call: TRBV25-1
clone_size: few
d_call: -
j_call: TRBJ2-3
cdr3_aa: CASSEFFLTDTQYF
cdr3_nt: TGTGCCAGCAGTGAATTTTTCCTCACAGATACGCAGTATTTT

v_call: TRBV27
clone_size: -
d_call: -
j_call: TRBJ1-2
cdr3_aa: CTSRDIRANYGYTF
cdr3_nt: TGTACCAGCAGGGACATAAGAGCTAACTATGGCTACACCTTC

v_call: TRBV7-8
clone_size: -
d_call: -
j_call: TRBJ2-7
cdr3_aa: CASSLDYPYEQYF
cdr3_nt: TGTGCCAGCAGCCTCGACTACCCCTACGAGCAGTACTTC